The rows below give T cell receptor beta chains drawn from one sample of a study of blood T cell repertoires in COVID-19. Produced via immunoSEQ multiplex PCR; TCRdb's table is partial and in-frame only. The sample includes some 510,000 clones, around 89% of them seen just once. The source material was PBMCs or T cells enriched from blood (not recorded which). Receptors originate from a woman between 40 and 55 years old who had recovered from COVID-19. The CDR3 runs from the conserved cysteine through the conserved F or W. D genes are given only for firm matches. Expanded clones are given a class, and other clones once, few, many or no size at all.

cdr3_aa	cdr3_nt	v_call	j_call	clone_size	d_call
CASSPIGRTEAFF	TGTGCCAGCAGCCCCATCGGCAGGACTGAAGCTTTCTTT	TRBV5-5	TRBJ1-1	.	.
CASSPSPQTSDTQYF	TGTGCCAGCAGCCCGAGCCCGCAGACATCAGATACGCAGTATTTT	TRBV11-2	TRBJ2-3	.	.
CASSSTADTSYEQYF	TGTGCCAGCAGCTCCACCGCGGACACTTCCTACGAGCAGTACTTC	TRBV11-2	TRBJ2-7	.	.
CASSLSGSQPQHF	TGCGCCAGCAGCTTATCAGGAAGTCAGCCCCAGCATTTT	TRBV5-1	TRBJ1-5	.	.
CASSLTGKFPTNIQYF	TGTGCCAGCAGCTTGACAGGGAAGTTTCCAACTAACATTCAGTACTTC	TRBV7-8	TRBJ2-4	.	TRBD1
CASSPMTGGNSYEQYF	TGTGCCAGCTCACCAATGACAGGGGGTAACTCCTACGAGCAGTACTTC	TRBV18	TRBJ2-7	.	TRBD1
CASTLAGGPGELFF	TGTGCCAGTACCTTAGCGGGAGGGCCCGGGGAGCTGTTTTTT	TRBV19	TRBJ2-2	.	TRBD2
CSVPGTSGGQETQYF	TGCAGCGTCCCCGGGACTAGCGGGGGACAAGAGACCCAGTACTTC	TRBV29-1	TRBJ2-5	once	TRBD2
CASSYSTTQETQYF	TGTGCCAGCAGTTACTCGACTACCCAAGAGACCCAGTACTTC	TRBV6-5	TRBJ2-5	.	.
CSVGTPNYGYTF	TGCAGCGTGGGGACACCGAACTATGGCTACACCTTC	TRBV29-1	TRBJ1-2	.	.
CASSAAGGAEAFF	TGTGCCAGCAGCGCGGCGGGGGGCGCTGAAGCTTTCTTT	TRBV3-1/TRBV3-2	TRBJ1-1	.	.
CASSEFPSGRYEQFF	TGTGCCAGCAGTGAATTTCCTAGCGGGAGATATGAGCAGTTCTTC	TRBV6-1	TRBJ2-1	.	TRBD2
CASGLVRLGQGNSPLHF	TGTGCTAGTGGTTTGGTTCGTTTGGGACAGGGGAATTCACCCCTCCACTTT	TRBV12-5	TRBJ1-6	few	TRBD1
CATSDLMAREGRQYF	TGTGCCACCAGTGATTTGATGGCCCGCGAGGGCCGGCAGTATTTT	TRBV24-1	TRBJ2-3	.	.
CASSQEWASHTGELFF	TGCGCCAGCAGCCAAGAATGGGCCAGCCACACCGGGGAGCTGTTTTTT	TRBV4-3	TRBJ2-2	.	.
CAIASDTFLPQHF	TGTGCCATAGCCTCGGACACCTTTTTGCCCCAGCATTTT	TRBV6-5	TRBJ1-5	.	.
CASSLDRFGVSSYNEQFF	TGTGCCAGCAGCTTAGATAGATTTGGAGTGAGCTCCTACAATGAGCAGTTCTTC	TRBV11-2	TRBJ2-1	.	.
CASSLTEPQHF	TGTGCCAGCAGTTTAACGGAGCCCCAGCATTTT	TRBV12-3/TRBV12-4	TRBJ1-5	.	.
CASSPGTVSQMQPQHF	TGTGCCAGCAGTCCAGGGACAGTATCACAAATGCAGCCCCAGCATTTT	TRBV7-8	TRBJ1-5	once	TRBD1
CASRPTGEVNTEAFF	TGTGCCAGCAGGCCGACAGGCGAAGTGAACACTGAAGCTTTCTTT	TRBV6-5	TRBJ1-1	.	.
CASSPRAAPGLGEQFF	TGTGCCAGCAGCCCGAGAGCGGCCCCGGGACTCGGTGAGCAGTTCTTC	TRBV11-3	TRBJ2-1	.	.
CASSLFPGQGAKAFF	TGTGCCAGCAGTTTATTCCCGGGGCAGGGGGCTAAGGCTTTCTTT	TRBV28	TRBJ1-1	once	TRBD1
CASSFAGQDSPLHF	TGTGCCAGCAGCTTCGCGGGACAGGATTCACCCCTCCACTTT	TRBV9	TRBJ1-6	.	TRBD1
CASSQLAGVPVNTGELFF	TGTGCCAGCAGCCAGCTAGCGGGAGTTCCGGTGAACACCGGGGAGCTGTTTTTT	TRBV4-2	TRBJ2-2	.	TRBD2
CASSFGTSGSMDTQYF	TGTGCCAGCAGCTTTGGGACTAGCGGGAGTATGGATACGCAGTATTTT	TRBV5-4	TRBJ2-3	.	TRBD2
CASSSGGYYEQYF	TGTGCCAGCAGTTCGGGGGGATACTACGAGCAGTACTTC	TRBV6-2/TRBV6-3	TRBJ2-7	.	TRBD2
CASSLGQGNEKLFF	TGTGCCAGCAGCTTGGGACAGGGAAATGAAAAACTGTTTTTT	TRBV5-4	TRBJ1-4	.	TRBD1
CASSLGLAVGYNEQFF	TGTGCCAGCAGCTTAGGGCTAGCTGTGGGGTACAATGAGCAGTTCTTC	TRBV7-2	TRBJ2-1	.	.
CASSLSLAGGPYNEQFF	TGTGCCAGCAGCCTATCATTAGCGGGAGGGCCCTACAATGAGCAGTTCTTC	TRBV7-9	TRBJ2-1	.	TRBD2
CASSLQGSYNEQFF	TGTGCCAGCAGCTTGCAGGGTAGCTACAATGAGCAGTTCTTC	TRBV7-7	TRBJ2-1	.	.
CASSLQAGGQETQYF	TGTGCCAGCAGCTTGCAGGCAGGGGGCCAAGAGACCCAGTACTTC	TRBV5-6	TRBJ2-5	.	TRBD1
CASSPTGWGSNQPQHF	TGTGCCAGCAGTCCTACAGGGTGGGGTAGCAATCAGCCCCAGCATTTT	TRBV11-2	TRBJ1-5	.	.
CASHTGGYEQYF	TGTGCCAGCCATACAGGGGGCTACGAGCAGTACTTC	TRBV6-5	TRBJ2-7	.	TRBD1
CASGSQGAAGNTIYF	TGTGCCAGCGGTTCACAGGGGGCTGCCGGAAACACCATATATTTT	TRBV27	TRBJ1-3	.	TRBD1
CASSSSSGIANSDTQYF	TGTGCCAGCAGTTCTTCTAGCGGGATCGCGAACTCAGATACGCAGTATTTT	TRBV6-2/TRBV6-3	TRBJ2-3	.	TRBD2
CASSPRASGRTGELFF	TGTGCCAGCAGCCCCCGTGCTAGCGGGAGAACCGGGGAGCTGTTTTTT	TRBV9	TRBJ2-2	.	TRBD2
CASSQEGSGRARDEQFF	TGTGCCAGCAGCCAAGAAGGTAGCGGGAGGGCCAGGGATGAGCAGTTCTTC	TRBV4-2	TRBJ2-1	.	TRBD2
CAWSRVWGEAFF	TGTGCCTGGAGCAGGGTTTGGGGTGAAGCTTTCTTT	TRBV30	TRBJ1-1	few	.
CASSPRMTGMDGYTF	TGTGCCAGTAGTCCCCGCATGACAGGGATGGACGGCTACACCTTC	TRBV19	TRBJ1-2	.	TRBD1
CASSLDQGHSYEQYF	TGTGCCAGCAGCTTAGATCAGGGACACTCCTACGAGCAGTACTTC	TRBV7-8	TRBJ2-7	.	.
CASSLAPGYEQYF	TGCGCCAGCAGCTTGGCCCCGGGGTACGAGCAGTACTTC	TRBV5-1	TRBJ2-7	few	.
CSASTGNQPQHF	TGCAGTGCTAGTACGGGGAATCAGCCCCAGCATTTT	TRBV20-1	TRBJ1-5	.	.
CASIPRTGLQPQHF	TGTGCCAGCATCCCGAGGACAGGGCTGCAGCCCCAGCATTTT	TRBV28	TRBJ1-5	.	TRBD1
CASRSDRDRGSESFF	TGTGCCAGCAGGTCGGATCGGGACAGGGGGTCCGAGTCGTTCTTT	TRBV27	TRBJ1-1	.	TRBD1
CASSETTGVTEAFF	TGTGCCAGCAGTGAGACCACAGGGGTCACTGAAGCTTTCTTT	TRBV25-1	TRBJ1-1	.	TRBD1
CASSAPWDRTSGEQYF	TGTGCCAGCAGCGCCCCCTGGGACAGAACTTCTGGAGAGCAGTACTTC	TRBV5-6	TRBJ2-7	.	TRBD1
CASSVGHPGYGYTF	TGTGCCAGCAGCGTAGGGCACCCAGGGTATGGCTACACCTTC	TRBV9	TRBJ1-2	.	.
CASSQEAGHNNQPQHF	TGCGCCAGCAGCCAAGAAGCAGGACACAACAATCAGCCCCAGCATTTT	TRBV4-3	TRBJ1-5	few	.
CAISEEDSFYNEQFF	TGTGCCATCAGTGAAGAGGACTCCTTCTACAATGAGCAGTTCTTC	TRBV10-3	TRBJ2-1	.	.
CASSQEVDRSGANVLTF	TGCGCCAGCAGCCAAGAGGTGGACAGGTCTGGGGCCAACGTCCTGACTTTC	TRBV4-3	TRBJ2-6	.	TRBD1
CASSLGGRATNEKLFF	TGCGCCAGCAGCCTGGGGGGCCGTGCAACTAATGAAAAACTGTTTTTT	TRBV5-1	TRBJ1-4	.	.
CATSRYVGLAGGFHEQYF	TGTGCCACCAGCAGATACGTAGGGCTAGCGGGGGGTTTCCACGAGCAGTACTTC	TRBV15	TRBJ2-7	.	TRBD2
CASSIRTPNYEQYF	TGTGCCAGTAGTATCCGGACACCGAACTACGAGCAGTACTTC	TRBV19	TRBJ2-7	.	.
CSVGERGPGYEQYF	TGCAGCGTTGGAGAGCGTGGGCCAGGGTACGAGCAGTACTTC	TRBV29-1	TRBJ2-7	.	.
CASRTSFVRDTQYF	TGTGCCAGCAGGACTAGTTTTGTACGAGATACGCAGTATTTT	TRBV27	TRBJ2-3	.	.
CASSLLAGDTNYGYTF	TGTGCCAGCAGTTTACTTGCAGGTGACACTAACTATGGCTACACCTTC	TRBV27	TRBJ1-2	.	.